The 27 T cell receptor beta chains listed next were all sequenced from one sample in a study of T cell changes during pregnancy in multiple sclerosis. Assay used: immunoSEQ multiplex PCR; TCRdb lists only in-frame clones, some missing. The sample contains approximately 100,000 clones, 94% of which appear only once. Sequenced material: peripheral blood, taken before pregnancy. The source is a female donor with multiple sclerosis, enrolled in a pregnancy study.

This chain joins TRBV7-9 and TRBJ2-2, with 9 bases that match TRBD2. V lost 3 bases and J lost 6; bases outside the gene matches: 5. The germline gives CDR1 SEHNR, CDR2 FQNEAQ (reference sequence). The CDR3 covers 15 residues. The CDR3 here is CASSLRTSVSGELFF. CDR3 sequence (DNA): TGTGCCAGCAGCTTGCGGACTAGCGTTTCCGGGGAGCTGTTTTTT.

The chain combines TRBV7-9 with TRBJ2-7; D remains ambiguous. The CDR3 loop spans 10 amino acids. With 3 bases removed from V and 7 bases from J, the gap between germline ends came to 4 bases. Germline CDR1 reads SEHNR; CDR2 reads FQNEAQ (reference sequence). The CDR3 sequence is CASSFQEQYF. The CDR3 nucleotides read TGTGCCAGCAGCTTTCAGGAGCAGTACTTC.

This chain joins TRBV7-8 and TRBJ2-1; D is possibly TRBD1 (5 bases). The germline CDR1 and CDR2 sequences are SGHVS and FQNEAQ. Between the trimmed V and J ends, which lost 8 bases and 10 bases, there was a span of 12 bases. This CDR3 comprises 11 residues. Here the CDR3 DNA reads TGTGCCAGCTTCTGGGGCTCAGAGCAGTTCTTC. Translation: CASFWGSEQFF.

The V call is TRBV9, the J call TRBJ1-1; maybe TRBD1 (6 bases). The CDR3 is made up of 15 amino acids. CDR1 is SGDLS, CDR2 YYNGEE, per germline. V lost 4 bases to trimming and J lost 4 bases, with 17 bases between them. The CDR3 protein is CASSPQGKGTTEAFF. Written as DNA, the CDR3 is TGTGCCAGCAGCCCACAGGGTAAAGGGACCACTGAAGCTTTCTTT.

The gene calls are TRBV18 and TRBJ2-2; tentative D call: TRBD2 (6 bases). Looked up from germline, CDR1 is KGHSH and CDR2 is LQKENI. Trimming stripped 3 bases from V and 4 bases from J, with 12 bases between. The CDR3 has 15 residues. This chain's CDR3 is CASSPSEGSTGELFF. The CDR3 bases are TGTGCCAGCTCACCGTCGGAGGGGAGCACCGGGGAGCTGTTTTTT.

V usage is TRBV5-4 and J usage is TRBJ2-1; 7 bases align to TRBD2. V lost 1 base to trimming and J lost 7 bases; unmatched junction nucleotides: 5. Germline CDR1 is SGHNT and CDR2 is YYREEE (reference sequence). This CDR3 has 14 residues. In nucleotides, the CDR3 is TGTGCCAGCAGCTTGCAGGGCGGGAGTAATGAGCAGTTCTTC. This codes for CASSLQGGSNEQFF.

CDR3 protein: CASSLRSGTVYEQYF. For the CDR3, the DNA is TGTGCCAGCAGCCTCAGAAGCGGGACCGTATACGAGCAGTACTTC. V usage is TRBV4-2 and J usage is TRBJ2-7; 7 nucleotides match TRBD2. The germline CDR1 and CDR2 sequences are LGHNA and YNFKEQ. The length of the CDR3 is 15 residues. Trimming took 4 bases from V and 4 from J; bases not matched to a gene: 10.

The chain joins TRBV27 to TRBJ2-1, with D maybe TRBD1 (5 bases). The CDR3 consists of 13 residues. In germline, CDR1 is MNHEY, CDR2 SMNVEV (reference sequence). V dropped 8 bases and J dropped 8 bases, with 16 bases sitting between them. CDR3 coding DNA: TGTGCCAGCGGGTGGCAGGGAAGCGATGAGCAGTTCTTC. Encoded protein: CASGWQGSDEQFF.

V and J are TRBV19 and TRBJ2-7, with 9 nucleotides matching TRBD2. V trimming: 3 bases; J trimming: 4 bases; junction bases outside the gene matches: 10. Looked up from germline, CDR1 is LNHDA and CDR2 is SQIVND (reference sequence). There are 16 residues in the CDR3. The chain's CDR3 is CASSIGIAGAGYEQYF. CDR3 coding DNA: TGTGCCAGTAGTATCGGGATAGCGGGAGCGGGGTACGAGCAGTACTTC. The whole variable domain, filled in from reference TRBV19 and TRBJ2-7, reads DGGITQSPKYLFRKEGQNVTLSCEQNLNHDAMYWYRQDPGQGLRLIYYSQIVNDFQKGDIAEGYSVSREKKESFPLTVTSAQKNPTAFYLCASSIGIAGAGYEQYFGPGTRLTVT.

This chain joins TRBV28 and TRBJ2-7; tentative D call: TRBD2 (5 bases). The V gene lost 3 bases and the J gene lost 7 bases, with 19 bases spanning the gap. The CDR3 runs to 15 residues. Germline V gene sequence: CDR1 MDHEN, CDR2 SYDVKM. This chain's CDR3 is CASSFVLTGKSEQYF. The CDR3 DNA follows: TGTGCCAGCAGTTTCGTACTGACGGGGAAGTCGGAGCAGTACTTC.

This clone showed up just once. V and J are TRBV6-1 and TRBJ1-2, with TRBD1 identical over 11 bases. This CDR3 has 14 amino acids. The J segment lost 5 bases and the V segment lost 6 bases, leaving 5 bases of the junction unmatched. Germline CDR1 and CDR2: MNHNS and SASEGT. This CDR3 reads CASSGQGAEYGYTF. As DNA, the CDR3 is TGTGCCAGCAGCGGACAGGGGGCTGAGTATGGCTACACCTTC.

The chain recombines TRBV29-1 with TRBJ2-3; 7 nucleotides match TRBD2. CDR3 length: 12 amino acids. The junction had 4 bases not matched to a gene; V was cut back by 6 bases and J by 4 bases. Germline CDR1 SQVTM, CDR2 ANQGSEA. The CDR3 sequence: CSVGGSADTQYF. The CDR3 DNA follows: TGCAGCGTCGGGGGGAGCGCAGATACGCAGTATTTT.

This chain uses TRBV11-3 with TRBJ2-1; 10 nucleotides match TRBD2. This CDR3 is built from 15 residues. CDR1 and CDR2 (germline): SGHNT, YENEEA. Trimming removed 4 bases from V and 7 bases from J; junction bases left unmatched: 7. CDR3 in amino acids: CASSSGSGRRNEQFF. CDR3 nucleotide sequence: TGTGCCAGCAGCTCAGGTAGCGGGAGGCGAAATGAGCAGTTCTTC.

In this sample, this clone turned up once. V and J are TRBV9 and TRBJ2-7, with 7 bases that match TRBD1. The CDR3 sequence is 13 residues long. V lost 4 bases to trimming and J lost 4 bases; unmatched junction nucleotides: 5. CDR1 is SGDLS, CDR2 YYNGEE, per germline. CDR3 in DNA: TGTGCCAGCAGCCTAGCACAGGGGTACGAGCAGTACTTC. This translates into CASSLAQGYEQYF.

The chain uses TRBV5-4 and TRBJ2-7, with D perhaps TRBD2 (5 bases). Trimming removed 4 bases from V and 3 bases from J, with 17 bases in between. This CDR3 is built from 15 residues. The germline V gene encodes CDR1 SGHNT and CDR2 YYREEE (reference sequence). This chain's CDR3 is CASSQATNPLYEQYF. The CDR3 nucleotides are TGTGCCAGCAGCCAGGCGACTAATCCTCTCTACGAGCAGTACTTC.

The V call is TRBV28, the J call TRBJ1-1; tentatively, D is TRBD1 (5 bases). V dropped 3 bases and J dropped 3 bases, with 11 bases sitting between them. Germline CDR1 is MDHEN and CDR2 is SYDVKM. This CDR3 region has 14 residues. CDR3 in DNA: TGTGCCAGCAGTTTGCCAGGGAAGCACACTGAAGCTTTCTTT. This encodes CASSLPGKHTEAFF.

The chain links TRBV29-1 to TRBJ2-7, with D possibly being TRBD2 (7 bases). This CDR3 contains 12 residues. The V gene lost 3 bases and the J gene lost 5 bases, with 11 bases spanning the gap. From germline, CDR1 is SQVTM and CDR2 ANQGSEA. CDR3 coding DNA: TGCAGCGTTGACGCGGGGGCCGACGAGCAGTACTTC. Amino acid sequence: CSVDAGADEQYF.

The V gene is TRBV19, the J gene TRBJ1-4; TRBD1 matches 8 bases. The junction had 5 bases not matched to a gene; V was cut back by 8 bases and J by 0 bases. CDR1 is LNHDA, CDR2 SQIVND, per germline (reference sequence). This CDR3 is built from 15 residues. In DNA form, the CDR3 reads TGTGCCAGTGTGGACAGGGCTGCAACTAATGAAAAACTGTTTTTT. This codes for CASVDRAATNEKLFF.

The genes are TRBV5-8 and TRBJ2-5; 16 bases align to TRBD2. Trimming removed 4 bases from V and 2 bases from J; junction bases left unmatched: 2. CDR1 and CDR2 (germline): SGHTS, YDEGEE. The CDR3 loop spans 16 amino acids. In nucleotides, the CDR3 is TGTGCCAGCAGCGAGGGACTAGCGGGAGGGCAAGAGACCCAGTACTTC. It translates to CASSEGLAGGQETQYF.

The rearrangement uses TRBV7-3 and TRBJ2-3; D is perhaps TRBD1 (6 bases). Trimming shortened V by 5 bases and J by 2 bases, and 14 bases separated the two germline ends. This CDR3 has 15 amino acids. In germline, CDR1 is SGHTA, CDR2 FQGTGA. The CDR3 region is CASSPQGPFTDTQYF. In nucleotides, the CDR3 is TGTGCCAGCAGCCCACAGGGACCATTCACAGATACGCAGTATTTT.

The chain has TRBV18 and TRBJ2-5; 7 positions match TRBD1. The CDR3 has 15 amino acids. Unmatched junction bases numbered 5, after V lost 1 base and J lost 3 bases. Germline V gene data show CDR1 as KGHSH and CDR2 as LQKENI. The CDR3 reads CASSPLTGEKETQYF. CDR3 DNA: TGTGCCAGCTCACCACTAACAGGGGAGAAAGAGACCCAGTACTTC.

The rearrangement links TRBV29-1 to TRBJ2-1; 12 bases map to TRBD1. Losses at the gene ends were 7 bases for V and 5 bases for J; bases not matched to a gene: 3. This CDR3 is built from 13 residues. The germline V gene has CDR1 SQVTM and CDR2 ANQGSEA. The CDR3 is CSDRDRGHNEQFF. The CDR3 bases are TGCAGCGATAGGGACAGGGGGCACAATGAGCAGTTCTTC.

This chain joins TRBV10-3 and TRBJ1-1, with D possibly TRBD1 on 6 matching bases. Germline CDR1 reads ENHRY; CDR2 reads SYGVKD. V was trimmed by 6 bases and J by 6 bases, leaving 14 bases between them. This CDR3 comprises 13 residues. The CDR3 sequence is CAIRGGGAAEAFF. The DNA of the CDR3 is TGTGCCATCAGGGGAGGGGGGGCCGCTGAAGCTTTCTTT.

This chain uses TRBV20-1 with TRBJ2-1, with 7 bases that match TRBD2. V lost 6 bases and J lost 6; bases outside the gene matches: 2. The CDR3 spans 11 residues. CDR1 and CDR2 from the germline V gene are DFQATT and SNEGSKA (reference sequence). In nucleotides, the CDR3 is TGCAGTGCCTGGACTAGCAATGAGCAGTTCTTC. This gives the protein CSAWTSNEQFF.

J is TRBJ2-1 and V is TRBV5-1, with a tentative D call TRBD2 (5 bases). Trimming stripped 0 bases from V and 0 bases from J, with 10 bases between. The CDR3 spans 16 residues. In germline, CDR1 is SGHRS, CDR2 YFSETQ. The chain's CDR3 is CASSLGQRSSYNEQFF. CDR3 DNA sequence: TGCGCCAGCAGCTTGGGTCAGCGGAGCTCCTACAATGAGCAGTTCTTC. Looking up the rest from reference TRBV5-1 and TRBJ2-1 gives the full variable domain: KAGVTQTPRYLIKTRGQQVTLSCSPISGHRSVSWYQQTPGQGLQFLFEYFSETQRNKGNFPGRFSGRQFSNSRSEMNVSTLELGDSALYLCASSLGQRSSYNEQFFGPGTRLTVL.

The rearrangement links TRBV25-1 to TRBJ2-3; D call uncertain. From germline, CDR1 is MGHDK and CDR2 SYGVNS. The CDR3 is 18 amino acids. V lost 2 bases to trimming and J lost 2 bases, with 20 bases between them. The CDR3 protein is CASSEDRGIGSHTDTQYF. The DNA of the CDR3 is TGTGCCAGCAGTGAAGATCGCGGAATTGGGTCCCACACAGATACGCAGTATTTT.

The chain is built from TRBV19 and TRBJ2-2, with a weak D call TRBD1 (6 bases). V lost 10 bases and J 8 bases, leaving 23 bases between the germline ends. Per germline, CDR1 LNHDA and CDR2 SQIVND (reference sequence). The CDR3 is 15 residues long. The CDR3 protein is CATKGVTLGPGELFF. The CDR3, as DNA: TGTGCCACCAAGGGGGTAACCCTAGGACCTGGGGAGCTGTTTTTT.